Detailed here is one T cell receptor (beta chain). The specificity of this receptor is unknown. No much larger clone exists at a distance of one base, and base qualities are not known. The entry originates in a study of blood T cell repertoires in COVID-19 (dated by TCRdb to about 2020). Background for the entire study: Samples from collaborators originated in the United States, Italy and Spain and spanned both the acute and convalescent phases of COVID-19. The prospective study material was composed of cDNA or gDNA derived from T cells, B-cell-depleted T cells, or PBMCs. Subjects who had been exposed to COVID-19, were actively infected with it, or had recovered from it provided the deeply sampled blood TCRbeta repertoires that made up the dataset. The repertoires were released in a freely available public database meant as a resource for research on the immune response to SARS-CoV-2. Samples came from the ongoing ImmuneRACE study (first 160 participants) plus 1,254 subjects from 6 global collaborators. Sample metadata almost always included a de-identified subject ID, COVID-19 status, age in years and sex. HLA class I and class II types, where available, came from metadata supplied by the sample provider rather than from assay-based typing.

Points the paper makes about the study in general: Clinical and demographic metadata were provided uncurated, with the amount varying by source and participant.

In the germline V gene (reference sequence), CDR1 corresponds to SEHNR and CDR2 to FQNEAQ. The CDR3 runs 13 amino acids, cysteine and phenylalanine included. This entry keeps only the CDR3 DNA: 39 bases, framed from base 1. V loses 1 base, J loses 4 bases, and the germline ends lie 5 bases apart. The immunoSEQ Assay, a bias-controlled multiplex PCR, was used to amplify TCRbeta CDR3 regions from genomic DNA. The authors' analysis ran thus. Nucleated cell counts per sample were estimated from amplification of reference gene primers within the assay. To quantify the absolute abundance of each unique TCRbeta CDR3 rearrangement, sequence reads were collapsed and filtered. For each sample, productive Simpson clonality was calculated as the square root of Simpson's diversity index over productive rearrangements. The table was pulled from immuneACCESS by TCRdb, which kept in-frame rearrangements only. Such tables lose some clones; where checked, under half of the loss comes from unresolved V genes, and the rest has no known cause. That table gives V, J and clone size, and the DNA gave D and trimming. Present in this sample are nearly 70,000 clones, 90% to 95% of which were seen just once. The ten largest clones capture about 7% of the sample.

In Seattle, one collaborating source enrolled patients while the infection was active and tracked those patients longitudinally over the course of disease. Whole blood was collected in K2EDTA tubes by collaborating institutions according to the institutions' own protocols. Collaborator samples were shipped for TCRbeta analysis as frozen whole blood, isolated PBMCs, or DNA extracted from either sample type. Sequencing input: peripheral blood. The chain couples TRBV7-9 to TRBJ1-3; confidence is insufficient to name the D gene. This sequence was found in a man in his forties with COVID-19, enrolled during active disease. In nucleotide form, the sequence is TGTGCCAGCAGCTTAGTTTCGGGAAACACCATATATTTT. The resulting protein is CASSLVSGNTIYF.